This is a list of T cell receptor beta chains from one sample in a study of T cells in Graves' hyperthyroidism and ophthalmopathy. TCRdb redid the calling of the multiplex PCR reads with MiXCR, one entry per CDR3 protein. Of about 290,000 distinct CDR3 sequences listed, about an eighth are singletons. The source material was blood. The source is a woman aged 25 to 39 with Graves' hyperthyroidism that later progressed to Graves' ophthalmopathy. Both conserved end residues are part of each CDR3. A D gene is named only where the DNA matches it firmly. Size is stated for part of the rows, as once, few or many counts, or as a class when the clone is expanded.

D gene	V gene	clone size	J gene	CDR3 DNA	CDR3 protein
TRBD1	TRBV6-2/TRBV6-3	many	TRBJ1-2	TGTGCCAGCAGAGCTACCGGGACAGGCTATGGCTACACCTTC	CASRATGTGYGYTF
TRBD1	TRBV12-3/TRBV12-4	.	TRBJ2-1	TGTGCCAGCAGATCGGGACAGGGGGCGCAGTTCTTC	CASRSGQGAQFF
TRBD2	TRBV27	many	TRBJ2-3	TGTGCCAGAATATCTAGAGGGAGGGCCGTGGCGCAGTATTTT	CARISRGRAVAQYF
.	TRBV10-3	.	TRBJ1-3	TGTGCCATCAACTCAGCCCCTGACGGAGGAAACACCATATATTTT	CAINSAPDGGNTIYF
.	TRBV20-1	many	TRBJ2-5	TGCAGTGCTAGAGATGGCAGGGTCCTGGGAGGAGAGACCCAGTACTTC	CSARDGRVLGGETQYF
TRBD1	TRBV19	.	TRBJ2-7	TGTGCCAGTAGTAGCTCCCGGGACAGGGGGTTCGACGAGCAGTACTTC	CASSSSRDRGFDEQYF
TRBD1	TRBV27	many	TRBJ2-7	TGTGCCAGCAGCCGCCCCGGGACAGGGGGACACGAGCAGTACTTC	CASSRPGTGGHEQYF
.	TRBV25-1	.	TRBJ1-1	TGTGCCAGCAGTCGTAGCCCGAACACTGAAGCTTTCTTT	CASSRSPNTEAFF
TRBD1	TRBV7-8	many	TRBJ2-3	TGTGCCAGCAGCCCGACAGGGAGAAAGTCGGATACGCAGTATTTT	CASSPTGRKSDTQYF
.	TRBV7-9	many	TRBJ1-2	TGTGCCAGCAGCTTCCCGGCACGACCTTCTAACTATGGCTACACCTTC	CASSFPARPSNYGYTF
.	TRBV28	many	TRBJ2-1	TGTGCCAGCAGTTCCCCACTATGGGATGAGCAGTTCTTC	CASSSPLWDEQFF
TRBD1	TRBV28	many	TRBJ1-5	TGTGCCAGCAGTTTTAGGGGGCCGGTCCAGCCCCAGCATTTT	CASSFRGPVQPQHF
TRBD2	TRBV24-1	.	TRBJ2-2	TGTGCCACCAGTGAGTTAGCGGGAGAGTCGGGCGGGGAGCTGTTTTTT	CATSELAGESGGELFF
.	TRBV25-1	few	TRBJ2-2	TGTGCCAGCAGTGGTATCGGCACCGGGGAGCTGTTTTTT	CASSGIGTGELFF
TRBD2	TRBV29-1	medium-sized	TRBJ2-7	TGCAGCGTCCTACCCTATCTCGGAGCGGGAGACGGCGACGAGCAGTACTTC	CSVLPYLGAGDGDEQYF
TRBD1	TRBV20-1	few	TRBJ1-3	TGCAGTGCTAGAGAAAAAGGCCAGGGGGCTGGTGGAAACACCATATATTTT	CSAREKGQGAGGNTIYF
.	TRBV3-2	many	TRBJ2-7	TGTGCCAGCAGCCAAGAACCTCACGAGCAGTACTTC	CASSQEPHEQYF
.	TRBV6-2/TRBV6-3	.	TRBJ2-3	TGTGCCAGCAGCCGGAGACAGGTTGGCACAGATACGCAGTATTTT	CASSRRQVGTDTQYF
.	TRBV27	many	TRBJ2-7	TGTGCCAGCAGTTTCCTGGCAAAGGGGGTACCCGAGCAGTACTTC	CASSFLAKGVPEQYF
TRBD2	TRBV24-1	many	TRBJ2-5	TGTGCCACCAGTGATTTGCGGCCTCGGACTAGCGGGGAGTGGGAGACCCAGTACTTC	CATSDLRPRTSGEWETQYF
TRBD1	TRBV2	many	TRBJ2-5	TGTGCCAGCAGACAGGGGCTGGGAGAGACCCAGTACTTC	CASRQGLGETQYF
TRBD1	TRBV9	few	TRBJ1-3	TGTGCCAGCAGCGTACAGGGGGCTGGAAACACCATATATTTT	CASSVQGAGNTIYF
TRBD2	TRBV10-3	once	TRBJ2-1	TGTGCCATCAGTGGCGGGACTAGCGGGAGTAACGATGAGCAGTTCTTC	CAISGGTSGSNDEQFF
.	TRBV18	many	TRBJ2-3	TGTGCCAGCAGCTCCACAGATACGCAGTATTTT	CASSSTDTQYF
TRBD2	TRBV5-8	many	TRBJ2-7	TGTGCCAGCAGCCGACTGACTAGCGGTAGGAGGAGCGAGCAGTACTTC	CASSRLTSGRRSEQYF
TRBD2	TRBV4-1	many	TRBJ2-4	TGCGCCAGCAGCCAGATGACTAGCGGGGCGATGGAAAACATTCAGTACTTC	CASSQMTSGAMENIQYF
TRBD1	TRBV9	.	TRBJ1-6	TGTGCCAGCAGCGGGTCCGGGACAGGGGAGTATTCACCCCTCCACTTT	CASSGSGTGEYSPLHF
TRBD1	TRBV28	.	TRBJ1-5	TGTGCCAGCAGTCGCAGGGGGACAGATCAGCCCCAGCATTTT	CASSRRGTDQPQHF
.	TRBV28	many	TRBJ1-5	TGTGCCAGCAGTTATGGATACTATAGCAATCAGCCCCAGCATTTT	CASSYGYYSNQPQHF
TRBD2	TRBV12-3/TRBV12-4	.	TRBJ2-1	TGTGCCAGCAGTTACGGACTAGCGGGAGCTGGGAACAATGAGCAGTTCTTC	CASSYGLAGAGNNEQFF
.	TRBV29-1	few	TRBJ2-7	TGCAGCGGTCAGACAGCCTCGGACGAGCAGTACTTC	CSGQTASDEQYF
.	TRBV28	many	TRBJ1-1	TGTGCCAGCACCCGAAGGGACACTTTGAACACTGAAGCTTTCTTT	CASTRRDTLNTEAFF
.	TRBV11-3	many	TRBJ2-3	TGTGCCAGCAGCCGGGACCGAGGAGATACGCAGTATTTT	CASSRDRGDTQYF
TRBD1	TRBV3-1	many	TRBJ2-1	TGTGCCAGCAGCCCTAGACAGGGGATGAAATACAATGAGCAGTTCTTC	CASSPRQGMKYNEQFF